This T cell receptor (beta chain) was retrieved from a study of T cell responses to AZD1222 COVID-19 vaccine. Study-wide points: Most donors were white British, females outnumbered males, and clonal diversity was possibly underestimated. Compared with day 0, the breadth and depth of the Spike-specific TCR repertoire rose significantly after two doses of AZD1222. Spike-wide vaccine-associated CD4 TCRs dominated at 160-218 and 743-854. Repertoire sampling was restricted to post-peak T cell response timepoints.

Germline V gene sequence: CDR1 MNHEY, CDR2 SMNVEV (reference sequence). CDR3 length: 13 residues. V gave up 4 bases and J gave up 4 bases, with 8 bases separating them. Concerning this clone: Its specificity is not known.

The table came from immunoSEQ multiplex PCR; TCRdb's copy has only in-frame clones and leaves some out. The table has 120,000 or so clones, 90% seen once. The rearrangement joins TRBV27 to TRBJ2-1; D is undetermined. The sequenced sample was peripheral blood, obtained on day 0 of MenACWY control vaccination. The origin of this receptor is an adult in good health. The CDR3 DNA is TGTGCCAGCAGTTCACAAGGATACAATGAGCAGTTCTTC. Amino acids: CASSSQGYNEQFF.